This T cell receptor beta chain was profiled in a study of blood T cell repertoires in COVID-19. At the level of the study: Samples representing acute and convalescent COVID-19 were sourced from the United States, Italy and Spain. PBMCs, B-cell-depleted T cells, or T cells were the source of the cDNA or gDNA that made up the material.

Libraries were prepared by immunoSEQ multiplex PCR; TCRdb keeps only in-frame clonotypes and omits some of them. The table has some 170,000 clones, roughly nine tenths seen once. This CDR3 comprises 15 residues. V trimming: 5 bases; J trimming: 5 bases; junction bases outside the gene matches: 5. CDR1 and CDR2 from the germline V gene are LGHDT and YNNKEL (reference sequence). The specimen was peripheral blood. This TCR was sampled from a man between 60 and 75 years old with active or convalescent COVID-19. The chain carries TRBV3-1 (or the pseudogene TRBV3-2) and TRBJ1-5, with TRBD1 matching over 11 bases. This CDR3 reads CASSEGQGEYQPQHF. Written as DNA, the CDR3 is TGTGCCAGCAGCGAGGGACAGGGGGAGTATCAGCCCCAGCATTTT.